The source of this T cell receptor (beta chain) is a study of T cells in tumors after PD-1 blockade. Study background: Either cemiplimab 350 mg every 2 weeks or pembrolizumab 200 mg every 3 weeks was given. Some patients also took daily vismodegib 150 mg during anti-PD-1 treatment. General study points: Some novel exhausted tumor clones appeared in pre-treatment blood, suggesting peripheral recruitment.

The data were produced by immunoSEQ multiplex PCR, yet TCRdb's version contains in-frame clones alone and is incomplete. The sample contains tens of thousands of clones, just under 80% of which appear only once. The CDR3 extends over 14 amino acids. Per the germline V gene, CDR1 is KGHSH and CDR2 is LQKENI. Trimming cost V 2 bases and J 2 bases, with 10 bases left between them. Regarding this clone: What it binds is unknown.

Tumor or blood genomic DNA was sequenced, with inputs of roughly 550 ng to 6,500 ng. The sequence was obtained from a human donor with basal cell carcinoma. The source material was PBMCs, sampled before anti-PD-1 treatment. The V call is TRBV18, the J call TRBJ2-7; no reliable D call. The CDR3 DNA reads as TGTGCCAGCTCACCAGGGCTCGCTGCCTACGAGCAGTACTTC. Residues: CASSPGLAAYEQYF.